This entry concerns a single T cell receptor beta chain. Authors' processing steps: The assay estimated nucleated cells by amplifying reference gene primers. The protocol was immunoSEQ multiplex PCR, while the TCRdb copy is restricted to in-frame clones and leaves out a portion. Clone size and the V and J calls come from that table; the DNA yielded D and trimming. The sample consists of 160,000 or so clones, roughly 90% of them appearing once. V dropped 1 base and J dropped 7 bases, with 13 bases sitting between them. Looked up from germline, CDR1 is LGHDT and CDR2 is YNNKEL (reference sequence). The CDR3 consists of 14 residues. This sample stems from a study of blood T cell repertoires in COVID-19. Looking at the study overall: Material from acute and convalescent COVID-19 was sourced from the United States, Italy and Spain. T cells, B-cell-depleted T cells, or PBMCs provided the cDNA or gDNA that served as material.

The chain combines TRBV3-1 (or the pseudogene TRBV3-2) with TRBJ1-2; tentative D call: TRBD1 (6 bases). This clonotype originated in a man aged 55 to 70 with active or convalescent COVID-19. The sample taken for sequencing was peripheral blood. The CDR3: CASSQGARGFGYTF. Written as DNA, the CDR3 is TGTGCCAGCAGCCAAGGGGCCAGGGGTTTTGGCTACACCTTC.